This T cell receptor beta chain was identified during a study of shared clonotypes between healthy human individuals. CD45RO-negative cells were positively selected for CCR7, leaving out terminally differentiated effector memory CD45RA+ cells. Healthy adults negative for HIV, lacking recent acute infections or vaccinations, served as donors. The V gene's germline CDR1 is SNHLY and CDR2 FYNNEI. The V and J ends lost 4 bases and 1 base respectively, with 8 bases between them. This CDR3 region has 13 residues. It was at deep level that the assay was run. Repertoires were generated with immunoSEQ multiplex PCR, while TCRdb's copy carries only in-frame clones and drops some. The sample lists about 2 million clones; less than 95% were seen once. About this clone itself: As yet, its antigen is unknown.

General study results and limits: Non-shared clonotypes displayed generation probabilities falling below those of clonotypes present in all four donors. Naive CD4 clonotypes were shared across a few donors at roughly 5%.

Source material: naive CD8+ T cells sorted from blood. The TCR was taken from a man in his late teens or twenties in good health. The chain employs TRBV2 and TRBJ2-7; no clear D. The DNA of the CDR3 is TGTGCCAGCAGTGTCGCCCCTTCCTACGAGCAGTACTTC. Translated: CASSVAPSYEQYF.